Following are 18 T cell receptor beta chains from one sample sequenced in a study of T-cell reconstitution after alpha-beta-depleted transplantation in children. Preparation of the TCRbeta library used unique molecular identifiers. Each CDR3 protein is one row after TCRdb ran MiXCR on the PCR reads. This sample has about 980,000 distinct CDR3 sequences, with about 29% found just once. The sequencing used PBMCs, mostly from graft donor cells, collected 360 days after TCRalphabeta/CD19-depleted stem cell transplant. These receptors originate from a boy under two years old who had a stem cell transplant for SCID, so the T cells may come from the graft donor.

J is TRBJ2-2 and V is TRBV5-1; D is uncertain. The CDR3 covers 14 residues. Trimming removed 0 bases from V and 6 bases from J, with 9 bases in between. Germline values: CDR1 SGHRS, CDR2 YFSETQ. The CDR3 sequence is CASSLDGGPGELFF. The DNA of the CDR3 is TGCGCCAGCAGCTTGGACGGCGGCCCCGGGGAGCTGTTTTTT.

This clonotype was observed a handful of times. The CDR3 sequence is CASSPTGWNSYEQYF. For the CDR3, the DNA is TGTGCCAGCAGCCCAACAGGGTGGAACTCCTACGAGCAGTACTTC. V and J are TRBV3-1 and TRBJ2-7, with a possible D match to TRBD1 (6 bases). CDR1 is LGHDT, CDR2 YNNKEL, per germline (reference sequence). This CDR3 region has 15 residues. V lost 4 bases to trimming and J lost 0 bases, with 13 bases between them.

This clonotype was detected many times. The chain joins TRBV5-1 to TRBJ2-1; 8 bases map to TRBD2. The germline V gene has CDR1 SGHRS and CDR2 YFSETQ. The CDR3 totals 15 residues. J was trimmed by 9 bases and V by 2 bases; bases with no gene match: 10. The CDR3 loop reads CASSFGLAGAPEQFF. The CDR3 nucleotides read TGCGCCAGCAGCTTCGGACTAGCAGGGGCCCCTGAGCAGTTCTTC.

This clonotype was recorded a few times. V is TRBV2 and J is TRBJ1-3; the D is unclear. Deletions cut 3 bases from V and 0 bases from J, with 12 bases between. This CDR3 comprises 16 residues. In germline, CDR1 is SNHLY, CDR2 FYNNEI. CDR3 residues: CASSEFSGRSGNTIYF. The CDR3 DNA is TGTGCCAGCAGTGAGTTTTCCGGCCGCTCTGGAAACACCATATATTTT.

The rearrangement uses TRBV5-1 and TRBJ2-7; D may be TRBD1 (7 bases). This CDR3 contains 16 residues. The V gene lost 4 bases and the J gene lost 3 bases, with 20 bases spanning the gap. Germline CDR1 and CDR2: SGHRS and YFSETQ. CDR3 region: CASSGGTAALGYEQYF. CDR3 bases: TGCGCCAGCAGCGGCGGGACAGCCGCCCTAGGCTACGAGCAGTACTTC.

This clonotype was observed many times. This chain connects TRBV5-1 to TRBJ2-3; tentative D call: TRBD2 (6 bases). CDR1 and CDR2 (germline): SGHRS, YFSETQ. Trimming cost V 4 bases and J 0 bases, with 12 bases left between them. CDR3 length equals 15 residues. The CDR3 DNA is TGCGCCAGCAGCCCCCCGGGGACTAGCACAGATACGCAGTATTTT. Its protein product is CASSPPGTSTDTQYF.

V gene TRBV6-1 combines with J gene TRBJ2-7; TRBD2 aligns across 8 bases. The germline V gene encodes CDR1 MNHNS and CDR2 SASEGT. The CDR3 has 15 amino acids. After removal of 2 bases from V and 2 bases from J, the junction contained 5 bases not matched to a gene. CDR3 DNA: TGTGCCAGCAGTGAACGGGTAGCGGGGACCTACGAGCAGTACTTC. This codes for CASSERVAGTYEQYF.

V gene TRBV6-4 combines with J gene TRBJ1-5; D not resolved. The germline V and J ends were trimmed by 6 bases and 5 bases, with 5 bases remaining between them. CDR1 is MRHNA and CDR2 is SNTAGT in the germline V gene. The CDR3 spans 11 residues. Here the CDR3 DNA reads TGTGCCAGCAGGGGAGATCAGCCCCAGCATTTT. As protein: CASRGDQPQHF.

The chain has TRBV12-3 or TRBV12-4 and TRBJ2-2, with 14 bases lining up with TRBD2. Germline trimming cut 6 bases from V and 0 bases from J; bases unmatched to any gene: 6. This CDR3 has 18 residues. CDR3 nucleotide sequence: TGTGCCAGCAGATACGGACTAGCGGGGGGCCCGAACACCGGGGAGCTGTTTTTT. Protein: CASRYGLAGGPNTGELFF.

The V gene is TRBV7-9, the J gene TRBJ1-1; D is uncertain. Germline V gives CDR1 SEHNR, CDR2 FQNEAQ (reference sequence). The CDR3 runs to 13 residues. V was shortened by 5 bases and J by 1 base, with 8 bases between the two germline ends. CDR3 residues: CASSERENTEAFF. The CDR3 DNA reads as TGTGCCAGCAGCGAACGAGAGAACACTGAAGCTTTCTTT.

The genes are TRBV3-1 and TRBJ2-1, with 7 bases matching TRBD2. The trim removed 0 bases at V and 4 bases at J, leaving 9 bases unmatched. The germline gives CDR1 LGHDT, CDR2 YNNKEL (reference sequence). This CDR3 has 17 amino acids. CDR3 sequence (DNA): TGTGCCAGCAGCCAAGACGGCGGGGACTACTTTTACAATGAGCAGTTCTTC. It specifies CASSQDGGDYFYNEQFF.

The CDR3 sequence is CAWSLDRTSNTGELFF. The CDR3 nucleotides read TGTGCCTGGAGTTTGGACAGGACATCGAACACCGGGGAGCTGTTTTTT. This chain uses TRBV30 with TRBJ2-2; TRBD1 agrees at 7 bases. V shed 2 bases and J 0 bases; nucleotides not matched to a gene: 6. The CDR3 extends over 16 amino acids. From germline, CDR1 is GTSNPN and CDR2 SVGIG (reference sequence).

This clonotype has ten or more counts. The rearrangement uses TRBV6-1 and TRBJ2-7, with a tentative D call TRBD1 (5 bases). CDR3 length: 13 amino acids. The germline V gene encodes CDR1 MNHNS and CDR2 SASEGT. Trimming removed 6 bases at V and 5 bases at J, with 14 bases between. CDR3 protein: CASRATGFHEQYF. CDR3 sequence (DNA): TGTGCCAGCAGGGCAACAGGTTTCCACGAGCAGTACTTC.

In this sample, this clonotype turned up a few times. The chain joins TRBV2 to TRBJ2-2; D is unresolved. V lost 10 bases and J 5 bases, leaving 17 bases between the germline ends. This CDR3 spans 14 amino acids. Germline V gene data show CDR1 as SNHLY and CDR2 as FYNNEI. CDR3 region: CATTLNLVTGELFF. The CDR3, as DNA: TGTGCCACCACTTTAAACCTGGTAACCGGGGAGCTGTTTTTT.

In its sample, this clonotype was seen a few times. The rearrangement uses TRBV6-2 or TRBV6-3 and TRBJ1-5; D may be TRBD1 (5 bases). The CDR3 has 15 amino acids. The V end was cut by 2 bases, the J end by 7 bases, with 15 bases between. The V gene's germline CDR1 is MNHEY and CDR2 SVGEGT. DNA of the CDR3: TGTGCCAGCAGTTACAGCGAGGGGTTCTGGCAGCCCCAGCATTTT. The encoded protein is CASSYSEGFWQPQHF.

The J gene is TRBJ1-5, the V gene TRBV7-9; 7 nucleotides match TRBD1. V shed 6 bases and J 6 bases; nucleotides not matched to a gene: 8. Germline V gene lookup returns CDR1 SEHNR and CDR2 FQNEAQ (reference sequence). The CDR3 runs to 14 residues. The CDR3 reads CASSLTGTAQPQHF. The CDR3 region has the DNA TGTGCCAGCAGTTTAACCGGGACAGCTCAGCCCCAGCATTTT.

The genes are TRBV20-1 and TRBJ1-6; tentative D call: TRBD1 (5 bases). This CDR3 region has 14 residues. Looked up from germline, CDR1 is DFQATT and CDR2 is SNEGSKA (reference sequence). The V end was cut by 1 base, the J end by 7 bases, with 11 bases between. In nucleotides, the CDR3 is TGCAGTGCTAGAGCCGGGACGGAAAATTCACCCCTCCACTTT. Its protein is CSARAGTENSPLHF.

V is TRBV7-2 and J is TRBJ2-7, with D uncertain. CDR1 SGHTA and CDR2 FQGNSA come from the germline V gene. CDR3 length: 16 residues. V was shortened by 1 base and J by 4 bases, with 17 bases between the two germline ends. The CDR3 DNA reads TGTGCCAGCAGCTTAGTAGCCCCCTCGGGCCAATACGAGCAGTACTTC. This translates into CASSLVAPSGQYEQYF.